This T cell receptor beta chain derives from a study of Ad26.COV2.S vaccination and SARS-CoV-2 variants. Turning to the study itself: Once, or twice with 56 days between doses, Ad26.COV2.S was given intramuscularly.

Treatment defined: over 15 received Ad26.COV2.S at low or high dose, single or two shots; 5 received placebo; per-sample allocation not given. Samples were taken on day 63 after the first vaccine or placebo injection. Method: immunoSEQ multiplex PCR; TCRdb's copy keeps in-frame clones and lacks some. This table has 350,000 to 500,000 clones, roughly nine tenths appearing once. Germline lookup yields CDR1 LGHDT and CDR2 YNNKEL (reference sequence). CDR3 size: 17 residues. Trimming removed 6 bases from V and 1 base from J; junction bases left unmatched: 7. Sequenced here: peripheral blood, sampled in a trial of Ad26.COV2.S vaccine versus placebo. J is TRBJ2-6 and V is TRBV3-1 (or the pseudogene TRBV3-2), with 9 nucleotides matching TRBD1. The origin of this receptor is a person between 18 and 60 years old who received the Ad26.COV2.S COVID-19 vaccine or a placebo. The CDR3 sequence: CASSSGTGWSGANVLTF. CDR3 nucleotide sequence: TGTGCCAGCAGTTCCGGGACAGGGTGGTCTGGGGCCAACGTCCTGACTTTC.